This T cell receptor (beta chain) was sequenced in a study of T cells in Graves' hyperthyroidism and ophthalmopathy. Researchers took RNA transcripts and amplified the TCR beta CDR3 regions from them. HTBI primers drove first-round RT-PCR of the TCR CDR3. TCRdb re-analysed the multiplex PCR reads in MiXCR, keeping a single row per CDR3 protein. Of 450,000 to 600,000 distinct CDR3 sequences in the sample, about 20% are singletons; the top ten hold 45% to 50%. This clonotype was found a few times. Its specificity is unknown. CDR1 is SEHNR and CDR2 is FQNEAQ in the germline V gene (reference sequence). Trimming removed 5 bases from V and 7 bases from J, with 20 bases in between. CDR3 length: 15 residues. Study-level findings and limits: Ophthalmopathy and stable hyperthyroidism were separated by a 13 V-J model.

The specimen sequenced was blood. The TCR was taken from a man aged 35-49 years with Graves' ophthalmopathy. This chain uses TRBV7-9 with TRBJ1-2; D possibly corresponds to TRBD1 (6 bases). Here the CDR3 DNA reads TGTGCCAGCAGCGAGAGGCGACAGGCCCCCTCTGGCTACACCTTC. Its translation: CASSERRQAPSGYTF.